Described below is a single TCR beta chain sequence and its context. No antigen is known for it. Base quality data are lacking; no much larger clone is found one base away. The entry originates in a study of T cell responses to AZD1222 COVID-19 vaccine (dated by TCRdb to the early 2020s). Study-wide context: A total of around 240 trial participants underwent TCR sequencing, of whom roughly 210 had received two doses of AZD1222 and some 26 had received two doses of the MenACWY control vaccine. Trial participants were enrolled into age subgroups of 18-55, 56-69 and 70-plus years, which contained roughly 150, 30 and 60 TCR-sequenced participants, respectively. Paper-wide results and their limitations: No day 14 peak-response samples were available, so repertoires were characterized only after the peak T cell response. Participants were mostly white British and included more females than males, and it was suggested by the authors that clonal diversity may have been underestimated. Reportedly, close to half of the unique spike-specific TCRs recognized epitopes lying outside the regions that are mutated in the B.1.351 and B.1.1.7 variants. A significant rise in spike-specific TCR breadth and depth was observed after two AZD1222 doses relative to day 0 and relative to MenACWY recipients. CD4 TCRs associated with the vaccine covered the entire spike protein, and the dominant responses were in regions 160-218 and 743-854. Conclusions about previously exposed vaccinees are limited because only five to seven AZD1222 recipients were SARS-CoV-2 seropositive at baseline. The 56-69-year group was small, and its depth increase did not reach significance, likely because of low power.

The CDR3 regions of human TCRbeta chains were analyzed by immunosequencing. Per the source publication's procedure: TCRs in the repertoires were matched against a reference library of SARS-CoV-2-specific TCRs that had been generated with the MIRA antigen-specificity platform. Breadth meant the fraction of unique TCRs that were SARS-CoV-2-associated, whereas depth meant the fraction of total T cells that were SARS-CoV-2-associated. Using the MIRA data, each spike-specific TCR was mapped to the spike region that the TCR reacts to and placed in a CD4 or CD8 class. Log10-transformed breadth and depth values were compared by one-way ANOVA with Sidak's multiple comparisons tests. TCRdb re-hosts the immuneACCESS table, in-frame sequences only. Its copies lack some clones; in the studies checked, an unresolved V gene accounts for under half of them, and the cause for the rest is not known. For V, J and clone size, that table is used; D and trimming come from the DNA. The sample table holds 110,000 to 150,000 clones, of which more than 75% were seen once. The top ten constitute 3.1% of the sample.

The time point label here, explained by the study, means: about 28 days (+/-7) after the second vaccine dose. Because spike-specific TCR depth and breadth did not differ between the two schedules, AZD1222 recipients who got a second dose at roughly 4 weeks were pooled with those who got a second dose at roughly 12 weeks. The vaccinee samples were drawn from two UK trials, COV001 and COV002, one of which was a single-blind randomized controlled phase 2/3 trial testing AZD1222 (ChAdOx1 nCoV-19) in healthy adults. For TCRbeta chain sequencing, PBMC samples were collected from trial participants at day 0 and at day 28 after the second dose. The sample in question was peripheral blood, obtained 28 days after the second AZD1222 dose. This TCR came from an adult who received the AZD1222 COVID-19 vaccine.

The CDR3 protein sequence reads: CASRRSTEQFF. The base sequence is TGTGCCAGCCGGAGATCAACGGAGCAGTTCTTC. The sequence joins TRBV6-5 to TRBJ2-1; a confident D gene designation cannot be given. From the germline V gene, CDR1 is MNHEY and CDR2 is SVGAGI. V lost 8 bases and J lost 10 bases; the stretch between them is 12 bases long. The CDR3, from cysteine to phenylalanine, totals 11 residues. The sequence is cut down to CDR3 DNA, 33 bases in frame from base 1.